The 32 T cell receptor beta chains listed next were all sequenced from one sample in a study of monozygotic twins with inflammatory bowel disease. TCRdb re-called the 5' RACE reads; every CDR3 protein appears as one record, without DNA. The table for this sample gives approximately 400,000 distinct CDR3 sequences. The sample comprised blood. These TCRs come from a human donor with ulcerative colitis or Crohn's disease, or a healthy co-twin of an affected twin (not recorded which).

The CDR3 is CASSLTGQGVYEQYF. The rearrangement uses TRBV28 and TRBJ2-7; lacking DNA, the TRBD1 call made by TCRdb goes unchecked. Germline lookup yields CDR1 MDHEN and CDR2 SYDVKM. There are 15 residues in the CDR3.

The CDR3 protein is CASSPPTALAGFPEQYF. The chain has TRBV19 and TRBJ2-7; as DNA is missing, the TRBD2 call by TCRdb cannot be tested. The CDR3 length is 17 residues. CDR1 LNHDA and CDR2 SQIVND come from the germline V gene (reference sequence).

This chain connects TRBV9 to TRBJ2-7. CDR1 and CDR2 (germline): SGDLS, YYNGEE. CDR3 length: 12 residues. The CDR3 loop reads CASSSRSHEQYF.

The V gene is TRBV4-2, the J gene TRBJ1-5; checking the TCRdb D call of TRBD1 is not possible without DNA. Germline V lookup: CDR1 LGHNA, CDR2 YNFKEQ. The length of the CDR3 is 17 residues. CDR3 sequence reads: CASSQVPRTGGDQPQHF.

This chain uses TRBV24-1 with TRBJ2-2. Per the germline V gene, CDR1 is KGHDR and CDR2 is SFDVKD. The CDR3 contains 13 residues. CDR3 residues: CATSGTNAGELFF.

This sequence joins TRBV7-3 and TRBJ2-1; TCRdb selects TRBD2, and the lack of DNA leaves this call unchecked. Per germline, CDR1 SGHTA and CDR2 FQGTGA. The CDR3 loop spans 14 amino acids. The CDR3 region is CASSPSSGGDEQFF. The full variable domain, completed using reference TRBV7-3 and TRBJ2-1, is GAGVSQTPSNKVTEKGKYVELRCDPISGHTALYWYRQSLGQGPEFLIYFQGTGAADDSGLPNDRFFAVRPEGSVSTLKIQRTERGDSAVYLCASSPSSGGDEQFFGPGTRLTVL.

This chain joins TRBV27 and TRBJ2-3; TCRdb gives TRBD2 as the D gene, but with no DNA this cannot be confirmed. The CDR3 extends over 20 amino acids. From germline, CDR1 is MNHEY and CDR2 SMNVEV (reference sequence). This CDR3 reads CASSLSKASGGIRETDTQYF.

The CDR3 region is CASSFGGKQPQHF. The rearrangement links TRBV12-3 or TRBV12-4 to TRBJ1-5; there is no DNA to check the TCRdb D call of TRBD1. The CDR3 has 13 residues.

The chain carries TRBV7-2 and TRBJ2-7; as DNA is missing, the TRBD1 call by TCRdb cannot be tested. The CDR3 has 16 residues. From germline, CDR1 is SGHTA and CDR2 FQGNSA. CDR3 in amino acids: CASSLGGQTPSYEQYF.

V and J are TRBV28 and TRBJ1-1; TCRdb calls TRBD1, which cannot be checked without DNA. The germline V gene encodes CDR1 MDHEN and CDR2 SYDVKM. The CDR3 is 17 residues long. The CDR3 spells CASSFMGHDRLNTEAFF.

This chain joins TRBV4-1 and TRBJ2-2; TCRdb outputs TRBD2, but without DNA this stays unchecked. The CDR3 totals 21 residues. Germline lookup yields CDR1 MGHRA and CDR2 YSYEKL. The CDR3 reads CASSQDFQMTSGGTNTGELFF.

This sequence joins TRBV5-1 and TRBJ2-3. The CDR3 is 12 residues long. Germline CDR1 SGHRS, CDR2 YFSETQ. The CDR3: CASSLVYDTQYF.

The gene calls are TRBV5-1 and TRBJ2-2; TCRdb names TRBD1, which stays unverified in the absence of DNA. Germline CDR1 and CDR2: SGHRS and YFSETQ. The length of the CDR3 is 16 residues. The CDR3 loop reads CASSFSSRGKAGELFF. Combining the CDR3 with reference TRBV5-1 and TRBJ2-2 gives the whole variable domain KAGVTQTPRYLIKTRGQQVTLSCSPISGHRSVSWYQQTPGQGLQFLFEYFSETQRNKGNFPGRFSGRQFSNSRSEMNVSTLELGDSALYLCASSFSSRGKAGELFFGEGSRLTVL.

This chain uses TRBV9 with TRBJ1-1. The length of the CDR3 is 14 residues. CDR1 and CDR2 (germline): SGDLS, YYNGEE. This chain's CDR3 is CASSALHPNTEAFF.

The genes are TRBV18 and TRBJ2-7; there is no DNA to check the TCRdb D call of TRBD1. The CDR3 contains 16 residues. CDR1 is KGHSH and CDR2 is LQKENI in the germline V gene. The CDR3: CASSPLGQTGVDEQYF.

V usage is TRBV20-1 and J usage is TRBJ1-2; lacking DNA, the TRBD1 call made by TCRdb goes unchecked. The length of the CDR3 is 14 residues. Germline V CDR1 and CDR2: DFQATT, SNEGSKA (reference sequence). CDR3 residues: CSAPSGAADYGYTF.

The rearrangement links TRBV18 to TRBJ1-2; as DNA is missing, the TRBD1 call by TCRdb cannot be tested. CDR1 is KGHSH, CDR2 LQKENI, per germline. The CDR3 runs to 15 residues. This CDR3 reads CASSPGTGVYYGYTF.

The V and J genes are TRBV29-1 and TRBJ1-2; TCRdb's D call of TRBD1 is untestable without DNA. Germline CDR1 SQVTM, CDR2 ANQGSEA. This CDR3 has 15 amino acids. CDR3: CSVPGTGGVSYGYTF.

This chain uses TRBV15 with TRBJ2-2; TCRdb indicates TRBD2, and absent DNA this call remains unverified. CDR1 is LNHNV, CDR2 YYDKDF, per germline (reference sequence). The CDR3 extends over 17 amino acids. The CDR3 reads CATSSHEAGYYTGELFF.

Here the CDR3 reads CSAHDWEDTQYF. The chain recombines TRBV20-1 with TRBJ2-3. The CDR3 spans 12 residues. Germline CDR1 and CDR2: DFQATT and SNEGSKA (reference sequence).

The J gene is TRBJ1-6, the V gene TRBV20-1; no DNA is available, so the TRBD1 call from TCRdb remains unchecked. The CDR3 sequence is 14 residues long. Per germline, CDR1 DFQATT and CDR2 SNEGSKA (reference sequence). The CDR3 sequence is CSGTGRARSSPLHF.

The rearrangement uses TRBV6-5 and TRBJ2-1; the D call of TRBD1 rests on TCRdb alone, since no DNA is present to check it. This CDR3 is built from 13 residues. Germline V gene data show CDR1 as MNHEY and CDR2 as SVGAGI. The CDR3 spells CASSGQGFGEQFF.

The CDR3 region is CASSVVGGTTGELFF. The chain recombines TRBV9 with TRBJ2-2; absent DNA, TCRdb's TRBD1 call cannot be checked. This CDR3 has 15 amino acids. Germline lookup yields CDR1 SGDLS and CDR2 YYNGEE.

The chain recombines TRBV3-1 with TRBJ2-3. The germline CDR1 and CDR2 sequences are LGHDT and YNNKEL (reference sequence). The CDR3 totals 15 residues. The CDR3 region is CASSPTYTSTDTQYF.

This chain joins TRBV29-1 and TRBJ2-2. The CDR3 totals 13 residues. Germline-derived CDR1 and CDR2 are SQVTM and ANQGSEA. The CDR3: CSVSPWSTGELFF.

V is TRBV2 and J is TRBJ1-5. This CDR3 is 14 amino acids long. The germline CDR1 and CDR2 sequences are SNHLY and FYNNEI. CDR3 in amino acids: CASSFVGGNQPQHF.

The chain is built from TRBV5-1 and TRBJ2-3; TCRdb returns TRBD1, unconfirmable since there is no DNA. The CDR3 runs to 14 residues. Germline V lookup: CDR1 SGHRS, CDR2 YFSETQ. This CDR3 is CASSFGQGSDTQYF. Using reference TRBV5-1 and TRBJ2-3 for the parts outside the CDR3, the full variable domain is KAGVTQTPRYLIKTRGQQVTLSCSPISGHRSVSWYQQTPGQGLQFLFEYFSETQRNKGNFPGRFSGRQFSNSRSEMNVSTLELGDSALYLCASSFGQGSDTQYFGPGTRLTVL.

This chain joins TRBV30 and TRBJ1-4; TCRdb outputs TRBD1, but without DNA this stays unchecked. Looked up from germline, CDR1 is GTSNPN and CDR2 is SVGIG (reference sequence). The CDR3 covers 13 residues. The CDR3 sequence is CAWAGTGKGKLFF.

V and J are TRBV7-3 and TRBJ2-1; the TRBD1 assignment by TCRdb is unverifiable without DNA. The CDR3 is 19 residues long. Germline V gene data show CDR1 as SGHTA and CDR2 as FQGTGA. The CDR3 loop is CASSLRSPRGAIEYNEQFF.

This chain joins TRBV6-1 and TRBJ2-7; TCRdb reports TRBD1, a call that lacks DNA to check it against. This CDR3 region has 16 residues. Per germline, CDR1 MNHNS and CDR2 SASEGT. This chain's CDR3 is CASSDTLGQLSYEQYF.

The rearrangement uses TRBV4-1 and TRBJ2-2. CDR3 size: 13 residues. Germline loops: CDR1 MGHRA, CDR2 YSYEKL. The CDR3 protein is CASSQVTRGELFF.

CDR3 loop: CATSDLMGGQGNTGELFF. The gene calls are TRBV24-1 and TRBJ2-2; checking the TCRdb D call of TRBD1 is not possible without DNA. CDR1 is KGHDR, CDR2 SFDVKD, per germline. CDR3 length: 18 residues.